Presented here are 3 T cell receptor beta chains from one specimen sequenced in a study of blood T cells in healthy people across ages. A sample-barcoded 5' primer and a J-beta primer mix were used in a second PCR of about 7 to 12 cycles. TCRdb passed the 5' RACE reads through MiXCR, listing each CDR3 protein once. The table lists about 800,000 distinct CDR3 sequences, roughly 25% of them singletons. This sample was shared with a second study, whose subject was T cells of mothers and their children.

The sample comprised blood. The receptors come from a boy aged 5-17 years in good health.

The V call is TRBV7-9, the J call TRBJ2-3, with 8 bases that match TRBD1. CDR3 length equals 16 residues. The J segment lost 4 bases and the V segment lost 5 bases, leaving 11 bases of the junction unmatched. Germline values: CDR1 SEHNR, CDR2 FQNEAQ (reference sequence). CDR3 sequence (DNA): TGTGCCAGCAGCAAATGGGGCAGGGGGCAATCAGATACGCAGTATTTT. Translating it yields CASSKWGRGQSDTQYF.

In its sample, this clonotype was seen a few times. The genes are TRBV28 and TRBJ2-7; 7 bases line up with TRBD2. V lost 3 bases and J lost 5; bases outside the gene matches: 10. The germline gives CDR1 MDHEN, CDR2 SYDVKM. The CDR3 runs to 15 residues. The CDR3 loop is CASSLARLAADEQYF. The CDR3 DNA is TGTGCCAGCAGTTTGGCTCGTCTAGCGGCCGACGAGCAGTACTTC.

V usage is TRBV30 and J usage is TRBJ2-7; 7 bases fit TRBD1. The CDR3 has 15 residues. Germline V CDR1 and CDR2: GTSNPN, SVGIG (reference sequence). V gave up 2 bases and J gave up 1 base; unmatched junction bases: 8. CDR3 sequence reads: CAWSPGTAYSYEQYF. CDR3 nucleotides: TGTGCCTGGAGTCCCGGGACAGCATATTCCTACGAGCAGTACTTC. The entire variable domain, with the rest obtained from reference TRBV30 and TRBJ2-7, is as follows: SQTIHQWPATLVQPVGSPLSLECTVEGTSNPNLYWYRQAAGRGLQLLFYSVGIGQISSEVPQNLSASRPQDRQFILSSKKLLLSDSGFYLCAWSPGTAYSYEQYFGPGTRLTVT.